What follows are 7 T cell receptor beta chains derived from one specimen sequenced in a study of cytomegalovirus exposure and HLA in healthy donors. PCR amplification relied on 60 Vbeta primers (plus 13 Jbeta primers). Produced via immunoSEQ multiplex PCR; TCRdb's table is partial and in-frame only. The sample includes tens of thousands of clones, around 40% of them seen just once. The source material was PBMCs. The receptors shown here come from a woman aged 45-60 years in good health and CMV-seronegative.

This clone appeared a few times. The CDR3 DNA is TGTGCCAGCAGGGGGGGGGTGGCTGGGGCCAACGTCCTGACTTTC. Protein: CASRGGVAGANVLTF. V and J are TRBV2 and TRBJ2-6; 7 bases are shared with TRBD2. V was pared by 6 bases and J by 2 bases, with 4 bases of the junction left unmatched. CDR3 length: 15 residues. The germline V gene has CDR1 SNHLY and CDR2 FYNNEI. The full variable domain, rest sourced from reference TRBV2 and TRBJ2-6, is EPEVTQTPSHQVTQMGQEVILRCVPISNHLYFYWYRQILGQKVEFLVSFYNNEISEKSEIFDDQFSVERPDGSNFTLKIRSTKLEDSAMYFCASRGGVAGANVLTFGAGSRLTVL.

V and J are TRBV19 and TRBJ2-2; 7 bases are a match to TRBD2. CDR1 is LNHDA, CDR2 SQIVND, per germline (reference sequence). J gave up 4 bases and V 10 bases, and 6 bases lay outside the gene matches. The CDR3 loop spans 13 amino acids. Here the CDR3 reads CATRTSPTGELFF. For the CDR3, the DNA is TGTGCCACGAGGACTAGTCCCACCGGGGAGCTGTTTTTT. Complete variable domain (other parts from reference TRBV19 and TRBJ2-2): DGGITQSPKYLFRKEGQNVTLSCEQNLNHDAMYWYRQDPGQGLRLIYYSQIVNDFQKGDIAEGYSVSREKKESFPLTVTSAQKNPTAFYLCATRTSPTGELFFGEGSRLTVL.

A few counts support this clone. This CDR3 is CASSFPGSFNYGYTF. The CDR3, as DNA: TGTGCCAGCAGCTTTCCGGGGAGTTTCAACTATGGCTACACCTTC. The J gene is TRBJ1-2, the V gene TRBV5-6; D gene unclear. The CDR3 is 15 amino acids. The V gene lost 2 bases and the J gene lost 2 bases, with 13 bases spanning the gap. Germline CDR1 is SGHDT and CDR2 is YYEEEE.

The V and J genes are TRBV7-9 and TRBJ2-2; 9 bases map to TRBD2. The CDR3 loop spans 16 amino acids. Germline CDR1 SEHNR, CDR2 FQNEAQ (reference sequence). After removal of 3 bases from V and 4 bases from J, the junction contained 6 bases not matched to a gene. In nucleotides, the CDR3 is TGTGCCAGCAGCTTCAGCGGGACTAGCCTCACCGGGGAGCTGTTTTTT. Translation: CASSFSGTSLTGELFF.

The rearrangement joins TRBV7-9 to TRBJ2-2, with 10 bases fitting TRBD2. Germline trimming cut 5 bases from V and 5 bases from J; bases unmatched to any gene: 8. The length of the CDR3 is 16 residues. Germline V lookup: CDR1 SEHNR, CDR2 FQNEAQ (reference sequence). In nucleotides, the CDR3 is TGTGCCAGCAGCGTACCTAGCGGGAGCGAGACCGGGGAGCTGTTTTTT. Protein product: CASSVPSGSETGELFF.

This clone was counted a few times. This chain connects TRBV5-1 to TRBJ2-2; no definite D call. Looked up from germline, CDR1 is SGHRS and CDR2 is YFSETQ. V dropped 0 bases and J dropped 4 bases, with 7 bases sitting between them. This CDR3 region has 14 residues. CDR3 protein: CASSLDSSTGELFF. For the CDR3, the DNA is TGCGCCAGCAGCTTGGACAGCTCCACCGGGGAGCTGTTTTTT.

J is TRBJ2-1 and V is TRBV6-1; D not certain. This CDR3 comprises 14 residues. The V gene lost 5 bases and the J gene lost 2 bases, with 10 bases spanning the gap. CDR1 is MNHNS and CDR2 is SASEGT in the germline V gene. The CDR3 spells CASSLRWPYNEQFF. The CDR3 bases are TGTGCCAGCAGTCTCAGATGGCCCTACAATGAGCAGTTCTTC.